The source of this TCR beta chain is a study of OX40 agonist ivuxolimab in advanced cancers. For this clone: What it binds is not known.

Profiling relied on immunoSEQ multiplex PCR, and the TCRdb table lists in-frame clones only, not all of them. The sample has about 45,000 clones; about 79% are singletons. Notes on the study in general: CD8+ T cells showed, on average, more clonal expansion than CD4+ cells.

The clonotype comes from an adult with an advanced solid tumor such as melanoma, head and neck, liver or kidney cancer. This specimen was CD4+ or CD8+ T cells sorted from blood, taken in a trial of the OX40 agonist ivuxolimab.

CDR3 DNA: TGTGCCAGCAGACTCCCCGACAGGGCCTACGAGCAGTACTTC. Protein product: CASRLPDRAYEQYF. V gene TRBV6-1 combines with J gene TRBJ2-7; TRBD1 agrees at 7 bases. Germline loops: CDR1 MNHNS, CDR2 SASEGT. V dropped 6 bases and J dropped 2; count of bases not matched to a gene: 7. There are 14 residues in the CDR3.